Here is one T cell receptor (beta chain) with its context. One junction end disagrees with the germline gene, perhaps due to a read error. The same CDR3 arises from other DNA sequences in this sample as well. The sample is drawn from a study of cytomegalovirus exposure and HLA in healthy donors. Background on the study: The approximately 720 first-cohort repertoires and the 120 or so validation repertoires shared the same platform, a later analysis reported.

The method was immunoSEQ multiplex PCR; TCRdb's version includes in-frame clones alone and lacks a portion of them. The repertoire includes approximately 140,000 clones, approximately 87% of them detected once, and about 2.7% sits in the top ten. CDR1 is MNHNS, CDR2 SASEGT, per germline. The CDR3 sequence is 14 residues long. This clonotype was obtained from a man aged 18 to 35 in good health and CMV-seronegative. Input material: PBMCs. This chain links TRBV6-1 with TRBJ2-7; 9 bases align to TRBD1. The CDR3 sequence is CASSEGQGYYEQYF. The CDR3 nucleotides read TGTGCTAGCAGTGAGGGACAGGGTTACTACGAGCAGTACTTC.